This T cell receptor (beta chain) stems from a study of persistence of HIV-infected CD4 T cells. The CDR3 totals 15 residues. V gave up 1 base and J gave up 4 bases, with 13 bases separating them. The germline CDR1 and CDR2 sequences are SEHNR and FQNEAQ (reference sequence). The stimulus was lysate of CMV-infected fibroblasts, roughly 10 ug/mL. CD40L-negative CD69-negative CD45RO-high memory CD4+ T cells were sorted as populations depleted of antigen-responding cells. Sequencing used immunoSEQ version 4 in survey mode. Here immunoSEQ multiplex PCR was the method, and the copy in TCRdb shows in-frame clones only, minus some. The table lists some 48,000 clones, over 70% of them singletons. Overall study findings and caveats: Proviral oligoclonality tracked with TCR oligoclonality within the same sorted cells.

As to this clone: Its antigen is still unknown.

The starting material was CD4+ T cells sorted from PBMCs after approximately 20-hour stimulation, obtained from a patient who received antiretroviral therapy. V usage is TRBV7-9 and J usage is TRBJ1-1; possible D gene TRBD1, 5 bases. The TCR originated in an adult man with HIV who was CMV-seropositive. CDR3 DNA: TGTGCCAGCAGCTTAGACTTCATGGGGCGCACTGAAGCTTTCTTT. Translation gives CASSLDFMGRTEAFF.